Listed below are T cell receptor beta chains from one sample, sequenced in a study of blood T cell repertoires in COVID-19. Assay: immunoSEQ multiplex PCR; the TCRdb copy retains only in-frame clones and omits some. The table has 99,000 or so clones, less than 90% seen once. Material for sequencing was peripheral blood. Source of these receptors: a man aged 50 or older with acute or convalescent COVID-19. Each CDR3 is given with its conserved first and last residue. Fields, in order: J gene, V gene, CDR3 protein.

TRBJ1-1 TRBV6-5 CASRIIGGDTEAFF
TRBJ2-1 TRBV19 CASSGGRTSGYNEQFF
TRBJ2-7 TRBV13 CASSYYRGRREQYF
TRBJ2-7 TRBV6-5 CASSYLTSGSEQYF
TRBJ1-4 TRBV6-6 CASRTSEKLFF
TRBJ2-1 TRBV9 CASSVDEGLANPYNEQFF
TRBJ1-1 TRBV29-1 CSVRQGLEKQTEAFF
TRBJ1-4 TRBV29-1 CSVRTGDEKLFF
TRBJ1-2 TRBV12-3/TRBV12-4 CASSRDRYYGYTF
TRBJ2-1 TRBV7-9 CASSLNSGDLYEQFF
TRBJ1-1 TRBV5-4 CASSLGSRAMNTEAFF
TRBJ2-1 TRBV6-5 CASSYSGQGGNEQFF